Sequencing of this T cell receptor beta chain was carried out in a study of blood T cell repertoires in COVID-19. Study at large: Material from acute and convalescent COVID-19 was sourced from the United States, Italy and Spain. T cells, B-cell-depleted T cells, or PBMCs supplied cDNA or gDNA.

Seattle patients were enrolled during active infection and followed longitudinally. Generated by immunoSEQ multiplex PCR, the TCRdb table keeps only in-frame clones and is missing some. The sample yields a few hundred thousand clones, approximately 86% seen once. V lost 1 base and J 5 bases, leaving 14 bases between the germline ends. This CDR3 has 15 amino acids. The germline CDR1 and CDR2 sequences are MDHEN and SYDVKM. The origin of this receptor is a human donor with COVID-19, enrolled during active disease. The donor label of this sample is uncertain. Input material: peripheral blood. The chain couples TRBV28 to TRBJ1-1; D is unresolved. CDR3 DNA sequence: TGTGCCAGCAGTTTATCAACCGGCGGATCGACTGAAGCTTTCTTT. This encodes CASSLSTGGSTEAFF.